The source of this T cell receptor beta chain is a study of shared clonotypes between healthy human individuals. V lost 0 bases to trimming and J lost 4 bases; unmatched junction nucleotides: 4. The CDR3 consists of 15 residues. Germline values: CDR1 MNHEY, CDR2 SMNVEV (reference sequence). Each PCR replicate from the sorted subsets contained 200 to 250 ng DNA, which is tens of thousands of T cell genomes. Libraries were prepared by immunoSEQ multiplex PCR; TCRdb keeps only in-frame clonotypes and omits some of them. This sample has some 2.4 million clones, with roughly 93% found just once. The chain combines TRBV27 with TRBJ2-5; 8 bases agree with TRBD2. The sequencing input was naive CD4+ T cells from PBMCs. Described subset: CD45RA+ positively selected. This TCR came from a man between 18 and 35 years old in good health. Some clones in this sample may be carry-over from other donors' samples. As DNA, the CDR3 is TGTGCCAGCAGTTTATCCCCGGGAGGGCGAGAGACCCAGTACTTC. Translation: CASSLSPGGRETQYF.